The next 29 T cell receptor beta chains were all read from a single sample in a study of PD-1 blockade in classical Hodgkin lymphoma. Time point: cycle 4 day 1 (C4D1), after less than seven weeks of nivolumab. Each patient relapsed following autologous stem cell transplantation, and prior brentuximab vedotin exposure differed. Data came from immunoSEQ multiplex PCR; TCRdb stores just in-frame clones and leaves some out. The sample holds about 93,000 clones, over 75% seen once. The sequences come from peripheral blood mononuclear cells (PBMCs), collected before the fourth cycle of nivolumab. The receptors shown here come from a human donor with classical Hodgkin lymphoma.

V and J are TRBV7-2 and TRBJ1-2, with 11 bases fitting TRBD1. V trimming: 3 bases; J trimming: 7 bases; junction bases outside the gene matches: 13. In germline, CDR1 is SGHTA, CDR2 FQGNSA. The CDR3 sequence is 17 residues long. As DNA, the CDR3 is TGTGCCAGCAGCTTTCGCAATCCGGGACAGGGGGAGGGTGGCTACACCTTC. Translated: CASSFRNPGQGEGGYTF.

The chain couples TRBV19 to TRBJ1-2; D perhaps matches TRBD1 (5 bases). The CDR3 has 15 residues. The germline CDR1 and CDR2 sequences are LNHDA and SQIVND (reference sequence). V was clipped by 5 bases and J by 5 bases, with 18 bases between them. CDR3 region: CASSVPIREGYGYTF. DNA for the CDR3: TGTGCCAGTAGTGTCCCCATCAGGGAAGGGTATGGCTACACCTTC.

The rearrangement links TRBV18 to TRBJ1-2; the D gene is possibly TRBD1 (5 bases). With 6 bases removed from V and 2 bases from J, the gap between germline ends came to 10 bases. Germline loops: CDR1 KGHSH, CDR2 LQKENI. This CDR3 has 13 residues. The CDR3 loop is CASSDDRNYGYTF. CDR3 coding DNA: TGTGCCAGCTCGGACGACAGAAACTATGGCTACACCTTC.

The chain links TRBV27 to TRBJ1-2; D possibly corresponds to TRBD1 (5 bases). V lost 3 bases, J lost 3 bases, and 11 bases lay in between. The CDR3 extends over 14 amino acids. CDR1 MNHEY and CDR2 SMNVEV come from the germline V gene (reference sequence). CDR3 sequence reads: CASSFRDGDYGYTF. CDR3 DNA: TGTGCCAGCAGTTTTCGGGACGGAGACTATGGCTACACCTTC.

This CDR3 reads CASRQYSNQPQHF. The CDR3 bases are TGTGCCAGCAGACAGTATAGCAATCAGCCCCAGCATTTT. The V and J genes are TRBV27 and TRBJ1-5; D uncertain. V was pared by 6 bases and J by 0 bases, with 6 bases between. The CDR3 loop spans 13 amino acids. CDR1 is MNHEY, CDR2 SMNVEV, per germline (reference sequence).

The chain recombines TRBV18 with TRBJ1-4; no clear D gene. There are 13 residues in the CDR3. V lost 6 bases to trimming and J lost 8 bases, with 13 bases between them. Germline values: CDR1 KGHSH, CDR2 LQKENI. The CDR3: CASSRGLGEKLFF. DNA of the CDR3: TGTGCCAGCTCTCGCGGACTGGGGGAAAAACTGTTTTTT.

The rearrangement links TRBV27 to TRBJ1-2, with D maybe TRBD1 (6 bases). Trimming removed 5 bases from V and 6 bases from J, with 7 bases in between. Germline V lookup: CDR1 MNHEY, CDR2 SMNVEV (reference sequence). The CDR3 spans 11 residues. CDR3 amino acids: CASSDRNGYTF. CDR3 nucleotide sequence: TGTGCCAGCAGTGACAGGAATGGCTACACCTTC.

The rearrangement joins TRBV7-9 to TRBJ2-7, with 11 nucleotides matching TRBD2. The germline gives CDR1 SEHNR, CDR2 FQNEAQ (reference sequence). V was clipped by 5 bases and J by 7 bases; unmatched bases: 7. The CDR3 length is 14 residues. Written as DNA, the CDR3 is TGTGCCAGCAGCCGGGGGACTAGCGGAAATGAGCAGTACTTC. Translated: CASSRGTSGNEQYF.

This clone was picked up a small number of times. This sequence joins TRBV28 and TRBJ1-2, with TRBD1 as a possible D gene (6 bases). The ends were cut back, 6 bases at V and 4 bases at J, with 15 bases in the middle. Per germline, CDR1 MDHEN and CDR2 SYDVKM. The CDR3 covers 14 residues. CDR3: CASREQGGSYGYTF. For the CDR3, the DNA is TGTGCCAGCAGGGAACAGGGAGGGAGCTATGGCTACACCTTC.

DNA for the CDR3: TGCGCCAGCAGCCGGCCCACCACCGGGGAGCTGTTTTTT. It specifies CASSRPTTGELFF. V gene TRBV4-3 combines with J gene TRBJ2-2; the D is unclear. Trimming took off 4 bases at V and 4 bases at J, with 7 bases between the two ends. CDR3 size: 13 residues. Germline V gene sequence: CDR1 LGHNA, CDR2 YSLEER.

This clone was observed a single time. The chain recombines TRBV28 with TRBJ2-5, with 7 bases matching TRBD1. V lost 6 bases and J lost 1; bases outside the gene matches: 2. Per the germline V gene, CDR1 is MDHEN and CDR2 is SYDVKM. CDR3 length equals 13 residues. CDR3 sequence reads: CASSSGGQETQYF. CDR3 DNA sequence: TGTGCCAGCAGCTCAGGGGGCCAAGAGACCCAGTACTTC. Based on the CDR3 plus reference TRBV28 and TRBJ2-5, the full variable domain is DVKVTQSSRYLVKRTGEKVFLECVQDMDHENMFWYRQDPGLGLRLIYFSYDVKMKEKGDIPEGYSVSREKKERFSLILESASTNQTSMYLCASSSGGQETQYFGPGTRLLVL.

A few counts support this clone. The chain joins TRBV7-9 to TRBJ2-7; no clear D gene. Germline-derived CDR1 and CDR2 are SEHNR and FQNEAQ (reference sequence). This CDR3 spans 15 amino acids. Trimming removed 3 bases from V and 3 bases from J, with 15 bases in between. For the CDR3, the DNA is TGTGCCAGCAGCTTCGACGGCTCCAGATACTACGAGCAGTACTTC. Translated, it gives CASSFDGSRYYEQYF.

The rearrangement links TRBV9 to TRBJ2-6; the D is unclear. Germline-derived CDR1 and CDR2 are SGDLS and YYNGEE. The CDR3 length is 15 residues. V shed 0 bases and J shed 2 bases, with 6 bases lying between them. The CDR3 coding sequence is TGTGCCAGCAGCGTAGGACTTCCTGGGGCCAACGTCCTGACTTTC. Protein: CASSVGLPGANVLTF.

The chain couples TRBV6-6 to TRBJ1-2; D is unclear. Germline CDR1 MNHNY, CDR2 SVGAGI (reference sequence). CDR3 length equals 13 residues. Trimming left V 0 bases short and J 8 bases short, with 10 bases between. CDR3 loop: CASSYSAAGGYTF. In nucleotides, the CDR3 is TGTGCCAGCAGTTACTCGGCAGCCGGGGGCTACACCTTC.

This chain uses TRBV7-2 with TRBJ2-2; 9 bases are a match to TRBD2. V shed 3 bases and J 4 bases; nucleotides not matched to a gene: 3. The CDR3 is 15 amino acids. CDR1 is SGHTA and CDR2 is FQGNSA in the germline V gene. The CDR3 spells CASSLGLALTGELFF. The CDR3 DNA is TGTGCCAGCAGCTTGGGACTAGCCCTCACCGGGGAGCTGTTTTTT.

This chain links TRBV7-8 with TRBJ2-7; 9 nucleotides agree with TRBD1. The CDR3 runs to 15 residues. J lost 4 bases, V lost 3 bases, and 7 bases had no gene match. Germline V lookup: CDR1 SGHVS, CDR2 FQNEAQ. The DNA of the CDR3 is TGTGCCAGCAGCTTGGTCGGGACAGGGTGGTACGAGCAGTACTTC. It encodes CASSLVGTGWYEQYF.

This clone showed up just a few times. The rearrangement joins TRBV18 to TRBJ1-2; TRBD1 matches at 7 bases. The junction had 7 bases not matched to a gene; V was cut back by 3 bases and J by 6 bases. CDR1 and CDR2 from the germline V gene are KGHSH and LQKENI. The CDR3 is 14 residues long. The CDR3 DNA is TGTGCCAGCTCACCCCGACAGGGTTCCCATGGCTACACCTTC. Translation: CASSPRQGSHGYTF.

V is TRBV6-6 and J is TRBJ1-3; D might be TRBD1 (5 bases). CDR3 size: 14 residues. Trimming left V 4 bases short and J 0 bases short, with 7 bases between. The germline V gene has CDR1 MNHNY and CDR2 SVGAGI (reference sequence). CDR3 region: CASSSRDSGNTIYF. The CDR3 region has the DNA TGTGCCAGCAGTTCCAGGGACTCTGGAAACACCATATATTTT.

The chain is built from TRBV7-2 and TRBJ2-1; TRBD2 matches 11 bases. CDR3 length equals 14 residues. Germline lookup yields CDR1 SGHTA and CDR2 FQGNSA. The trim removed 7 bases at V and 2 bases at J, leaving 1 base unmatched. The CDR3 bases are TGTGCCAGCATGGGACTAGCGGCCTACAATGAGCAGTTCTTC. This codes for CASMGLAAYNEQFF.

The chain employs TRBV7-2 and TRBJ2-7, with 15 bases that match TRBD2. CDR3 length: 17 residues. Germline V CDR1 and CDR2: SGHTA, FQGNSA. Trimming at V came to 4 bases and at J to 6 bases, leaving 10 bases not matched to a gene. The CDR3 DNA follows: TGTGCCAGCAGCTCCCCCGTTCCGGGACTAGCGGGAGGCGAGCAGTACTTC. Residues: CASSSPVPGLAGGEQYF.

The chain combines TRBV4-2 with TRBJ2-3; either TRBD1 or TRBD2 may fit D (5 bases each). The V gene's germline CDR1 is LGHNA and CDR2 YNFKEQ. V lost 1 base and J lost 0, with 5 bases in between. This CDR3 contains 14 residues. The CDR3 is CASSQGDSTDTQYF. CDR3 nucleotide sequence: TGTGCCAGCAGCCAAGGGGACAGCACAGATACGCAGTATTTT.

This clone was observed a single time. The V call is TRBV6-5, the J call TRBJ2-1; D possibly uses TRBD1 or TRBD2 (5 bases each). The V gene's germline CDR1 is MNHEY and CDR2 SVGAGI. This CDR3 has 13 amino acids. Deletions cut 5 bases from V and 12 bases from J, with 17 bases between. Written as DNA, the CDR3 is TGTGCCAGCAGTACCGGACACACTGGGGGGCAGTTCTTC. It specifies CASSTGHTGGQFF.

This clone rates as medium-sized (0.01 to 0.1%). The chain carries TRBV20-1 and TRBJ2-1; D gene unclear. V was shortened by 0 bases and J by 4 bases, with 1 base between the two germline ends. Germline-derived CDR1 and CDR2 are DFQATT and SNEGSKA (reference sequence). This CDR3 comprises 11 residues. The CDR3 loop reads CSAREYNEQFF. CDR3 sequence (DNA): TGCAGTGCTAGAGAGTACAATGAGCAGTTCTTC.

The V and J genes are TRBV4-3 and TRBJ2-3; 7 nucleotides line up with TRBD2. CDR1 and CDR2 (germline): LGHNA, YSLEER. Trimming at V came to 3 bases and at J to 3 bases, leaving 6 bases not matched to a gene. The CDR3 runs 15 residues. The CDR3 DNA sequence: TGCGCCAGCAGCCACGGGGAGGGCCGTACAGATACGCAGTATTTT. Protein: CASSHGEGRTDTQYF.

The chain carries TRBV28 and TRBJ1-2; 7 bases line up with TRBD1. Germline CDR1 and CDR2: MDHEN and SYDVKM. CDR3 length equals 15 residues. Germline trimming cut 6 bases from V and 3 bases from J; bases unmatched to any gene: 10. CDR3 nucleotide sequence: TGTGCCAGCAGACACAGGGGTAGATGGGACTATGGCTACACCTTC. It specifies CASRHRGRWDYGYTF.

The chain carries TRBV5-1 and TRBJ2-5; 12 nucleotides match TRBD1. The length of the CDR3 is 15 residues. Germline values: CDR1 SGHRS, CDR2 YFSETQ. V lost 3 bases, J lost 4 bases, and 4 bases stayed unmatched. The CDR3 DNA reads as TGCGCCAGCAGCTCGGGGGACAGGGGGCTAGAGACCCAGTACTTC. Translation gives CASSSGDRGLETQYF.

CDR3 sequence: CATSRDWRANYNEQFF. CDR3 bases: TGTGCCACCAGCAGAGATTGGCGGGCAAACTACAATGAGCAGTTCTTC. The chain recombines TRBV15 with TRBJ2-1, with D maybe TRBD2 (5 bases). Germline V lookup: CDR1 LNHNV, CDR2 YYDKDF (reference sequence). CDR3 length equals 16 residues. V dropped 0 bases and J dropped 3 bases, with 12 bases sitting between them.

This chain uses TRBV7-9 with TRBJ1-2; D not resolved. The CDR3 is 15 residues long. The V end lost 8 bases, the J end lost 3 bases, and 19 bases lay between the germline ends. Per the germline V gene, CDR1 is SEHNR and CDR2 is FQNEAQ (reference sequence). CDR3 sequence (DNA): TGTGCCAGCCGGGCCCCCCGGATTGGTTACTATGGCTACACCTTC. Translation gives CASRAPRIGYYGYTF.

The chain is built from TRBV14 and TRBJ2-4; D possibly uses TRBD1 or TRBD2 (6 bases each). The CDR3 spans 19 residues. Trimming removed 2 bases at V and 1 base at J, with 21 bases between. The germline CDR1 and CDR2 sequences are SGHDN and FVKESK. CDR3 sequence reads: CASSQRGRRVGWAKNIQYF. The CDR3 DNA follows: TGTGCCAGCAGCCAACGGGGGCGAAGGGTTGGGTGGGCCAAAAACATTCAGTACTTC. Supplemented by reference TRBV14 and TRBJ2-4, the full variable domain reads EAGVTQFPSHSVIEKGQTVTLRCDPISGHDNLYWYRRVMGKEIKFLLHFVKESKQDESGMPNNRFLAERTGGTYSTLKVQPAELEDSGVYFCASSQRGRRVGWAKNIQYFGAGTRLSVL.